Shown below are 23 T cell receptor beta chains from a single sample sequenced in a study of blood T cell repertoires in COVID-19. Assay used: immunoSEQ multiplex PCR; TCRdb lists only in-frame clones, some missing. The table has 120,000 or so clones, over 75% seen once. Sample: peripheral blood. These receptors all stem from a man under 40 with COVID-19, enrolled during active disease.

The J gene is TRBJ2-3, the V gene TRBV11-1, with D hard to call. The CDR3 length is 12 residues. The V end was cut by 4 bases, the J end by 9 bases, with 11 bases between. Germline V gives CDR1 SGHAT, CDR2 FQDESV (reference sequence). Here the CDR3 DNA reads TGTGCCAGCAGCTCATCTCAGTGGACGCAGTATTTT. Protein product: CASSSSQWTQYF.

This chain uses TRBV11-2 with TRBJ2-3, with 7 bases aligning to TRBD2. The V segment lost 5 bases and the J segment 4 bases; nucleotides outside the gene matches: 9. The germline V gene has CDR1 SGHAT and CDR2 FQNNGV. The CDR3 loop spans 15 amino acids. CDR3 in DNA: TGTGCCAGCAGCCTTGGGGGGAGGGCATCAGATACGCAGTATTTT. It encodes CASSLGGRASDTQYF. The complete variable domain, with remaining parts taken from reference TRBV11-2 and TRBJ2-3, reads EAGVAQSPRYKIIEKRQSVAFWCNPISGHATLYWYQQILGQGPKLLIQFQNNGVVDDSQLPKDRFSAERLKGVDSTLKIQPAKLEDSAVYLCASSLGGRASDTQYFGPGTRLTVL.

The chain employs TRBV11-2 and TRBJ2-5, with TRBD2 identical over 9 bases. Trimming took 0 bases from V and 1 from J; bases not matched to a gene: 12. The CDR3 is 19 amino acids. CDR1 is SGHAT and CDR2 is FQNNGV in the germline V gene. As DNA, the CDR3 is TGTGCCAGCAGCTTAGATAACGGGGCAGCGGGAGGTTCCCAAGAGACCCAGTACTTC. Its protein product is CASSLDNGAAGGSQETQYF.

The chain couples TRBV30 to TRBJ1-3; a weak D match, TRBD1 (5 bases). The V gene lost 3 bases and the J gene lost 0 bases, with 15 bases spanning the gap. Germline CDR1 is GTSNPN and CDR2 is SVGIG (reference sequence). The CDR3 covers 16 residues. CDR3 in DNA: TGTGCCTGGAGCGACCCAGGGCCCAACTCTGGAAACACCATATATTTT. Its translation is CAWSDPGPNSGNTIYF.

The CDR3 DNA sequence: TGCGCCAGCAGTGGAACAGGGAGTTACGCTGAGCAGTTCTTC. It encodes CASSGTGSYAEQFF. The gene calls are TRBV10-1 and TRBJ2-1; D is possibly TRBD1 (6 bases). The ends were cut back, 4 bases at V and 9 bases at J, with 16 bases in the middle. The CDR3 has 14 residues. Germline-derived CDR1 and CDR2 are WNHNN and SYGVQD (reference sequence).

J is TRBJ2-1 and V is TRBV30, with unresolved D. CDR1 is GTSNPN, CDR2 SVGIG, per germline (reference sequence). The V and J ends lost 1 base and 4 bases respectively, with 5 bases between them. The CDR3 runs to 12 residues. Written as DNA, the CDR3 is TGTGCCTGGAGTGGGCTGTACAATGAGCAGTTCTTC. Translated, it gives CAWSGLYNEQFF.

The CDR3 loop reads CSVEDANIQYF. The CDR3 DNA reads TGCAGCGTTGAAGATGCGAACATTCAGTACTTC. The chain has TRBV29-1 and TRBJ2-4, with D uncertain. The CDR3 totals 11 residues. V lost 0 bases, J lost 7 bases, and 4 bases lay in between. CDR1 and CDR2 (germline): SQVTM, ANQGSEA.

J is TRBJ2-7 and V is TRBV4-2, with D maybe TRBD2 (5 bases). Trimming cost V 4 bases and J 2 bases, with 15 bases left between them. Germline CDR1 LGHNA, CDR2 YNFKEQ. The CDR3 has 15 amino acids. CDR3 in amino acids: CASSPNPSGAYEQYF. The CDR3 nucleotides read TGTGCCAGCAGCCCCAACCCGTCCGGGGCCTACGAGCAGTACTTC.

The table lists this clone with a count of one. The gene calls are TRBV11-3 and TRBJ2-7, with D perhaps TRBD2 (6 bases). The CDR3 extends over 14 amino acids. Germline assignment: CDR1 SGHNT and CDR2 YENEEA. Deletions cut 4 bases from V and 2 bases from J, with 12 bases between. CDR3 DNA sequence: TGTGCCAGCAGCTCCCAGGGAGGTCCCTACGAGCAGTACTTC. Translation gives CASSSQGGPYEQYF.

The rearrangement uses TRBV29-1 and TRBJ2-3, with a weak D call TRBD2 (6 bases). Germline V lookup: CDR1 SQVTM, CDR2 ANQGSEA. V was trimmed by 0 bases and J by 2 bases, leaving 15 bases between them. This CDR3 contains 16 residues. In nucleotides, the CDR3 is TGCAGCGTTGAAGACCCCGTGGAGGGAAACACAGATACGCAGTATTTT. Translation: CSVEDPVEGNTDTQYF.

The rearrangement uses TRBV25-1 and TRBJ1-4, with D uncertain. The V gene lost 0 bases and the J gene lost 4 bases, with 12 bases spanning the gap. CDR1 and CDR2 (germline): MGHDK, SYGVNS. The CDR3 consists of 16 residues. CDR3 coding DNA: TGTGCCAGCAGTGAATACGGGAAAGGGCTTAATGAAAAACTGTTTTTT. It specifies CASSEYGKGLNEKLFF.

The CDR3 DNA follows: TGTGCCAGCAGCATACGGGGGGAGTACTTCGCAGATACGCAGTATTTT. Translation gives CASSIRGEYFADTQYF. V gene TRBV9 combines with J gene TRBJ2-3; 7 bases are shared with TRBD2. CDR1 and CDR2 (germline): SGDLS, YYNGEE. V lost 4 bases, J lost 4 bases, and 12 bases stayed unmatched. The CDR3 is 16 amino acids. The full variable domain, with the rest looked up from reference TRBV9 and TRBJ2-3, is DSGVTQTPKHLITATGQRVTLRCSPRSGDLSVYWYQQSLDQGLQFLIQYYNGEERAKGNILERFSAQQFPDLHSELNLSSLELGDSALYFCASSIRGEYFADTQYFGPGTRLTVL.

The CDR3 DNA is TGTGCCAGCAGCTTCGGGGGGGCAGATACGCAGTATTTT. Its protein is CASSFGGADTQYF. This chain links TRBV7-2 with TRBJ2-3, with 8 positions matching TRBD2. The CDR3 spans 13 residues. The ends lost 3 bases at V and 4 bases at J; junction bases unmatched: 0. Germline V gene lookup returns CDR1 SGHTA and CDR2 FQGNSA.

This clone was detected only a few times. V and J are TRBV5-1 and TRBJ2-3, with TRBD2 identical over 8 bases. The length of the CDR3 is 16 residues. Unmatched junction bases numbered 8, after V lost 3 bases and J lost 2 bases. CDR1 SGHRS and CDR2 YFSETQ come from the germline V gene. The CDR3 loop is CASSWELAVNTDTQYF. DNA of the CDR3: TGCGCCAGCAGCTGGGAACTAGCGGTGAACACAGATACGCAGTATTTT.

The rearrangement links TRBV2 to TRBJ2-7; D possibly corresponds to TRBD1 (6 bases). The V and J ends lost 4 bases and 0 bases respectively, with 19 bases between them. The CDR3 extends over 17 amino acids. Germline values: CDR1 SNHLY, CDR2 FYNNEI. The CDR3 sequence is CASSVTTGPRSSYEQYF. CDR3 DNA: TGTGCCAGCAGTGTAACGACAGGCCCTAGGAGCTCCTACGAGCAGTACTTC.

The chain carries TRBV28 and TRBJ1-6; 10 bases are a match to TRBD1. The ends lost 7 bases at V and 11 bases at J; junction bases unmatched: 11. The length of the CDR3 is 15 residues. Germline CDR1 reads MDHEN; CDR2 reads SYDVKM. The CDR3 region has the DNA TGTGCCAGCACCACGACAGGGGGCCGTTTTGCACCCCTCCACTTT. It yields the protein CASTTTGGRFAPLHF.

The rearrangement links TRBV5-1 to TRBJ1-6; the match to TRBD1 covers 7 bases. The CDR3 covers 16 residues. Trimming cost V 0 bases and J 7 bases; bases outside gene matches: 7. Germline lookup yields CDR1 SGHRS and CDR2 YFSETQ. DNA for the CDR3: TGCGCCAGCAGCTTGGTTTTCGCACAGGGGAATTCACCCCTCCACTTT. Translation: CASSLVFAQGNSPLHF.

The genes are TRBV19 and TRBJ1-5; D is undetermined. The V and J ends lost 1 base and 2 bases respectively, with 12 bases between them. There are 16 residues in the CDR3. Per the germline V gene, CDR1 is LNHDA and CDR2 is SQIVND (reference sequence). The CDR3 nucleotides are TGTGCCAGTAGTATAGTGGGCATGTCTGGCAATCAGCCCCAGCATTTT. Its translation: CASSIVGMSGNQPQHF.

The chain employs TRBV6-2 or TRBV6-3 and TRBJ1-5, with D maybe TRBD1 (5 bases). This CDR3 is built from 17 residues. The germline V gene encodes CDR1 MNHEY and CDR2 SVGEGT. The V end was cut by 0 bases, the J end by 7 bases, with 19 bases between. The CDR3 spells CASSYSGLAGLGQPQHF. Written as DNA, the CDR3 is TGTGCCAGCAGTTACTCGGGACTTGCAGGGCTAGGACAGCCCCAGCATTTT.

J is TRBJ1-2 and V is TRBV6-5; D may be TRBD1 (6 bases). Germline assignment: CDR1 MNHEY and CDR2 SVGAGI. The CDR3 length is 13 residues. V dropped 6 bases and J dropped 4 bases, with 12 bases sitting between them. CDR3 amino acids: CASSSPGVYGYTF. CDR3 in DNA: TGTGCCAGCAGCTCTCCAGGGGTCTATGGCTACACCTTC.

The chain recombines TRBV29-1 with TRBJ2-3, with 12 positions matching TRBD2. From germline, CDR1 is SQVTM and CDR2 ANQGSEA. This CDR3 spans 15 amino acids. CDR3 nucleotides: TGCAGTTGGAGTTACCTAGCGGGGGGGCCGAGTACGCAGTATTTT. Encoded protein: CSWSYLAGGPSTQYF.

The DNA of the CDR3 is TGTGCCAGCAGCTTGATACTAGCGGGAGGGAGGGAGACCCAGTACTTC. It encodes CASSLILAGGRETQYF. The chain links TRBV7-2 to TRBJ2-5, with 13 bases fitting TRBD2. CDR1 is SGHTA, CDR2 FQGNSA, per germline. The CDR3 is 16 residues long. Germline trimming cut 3 bases from V and 5 bases from J; bases unmatched to any gene: 6.

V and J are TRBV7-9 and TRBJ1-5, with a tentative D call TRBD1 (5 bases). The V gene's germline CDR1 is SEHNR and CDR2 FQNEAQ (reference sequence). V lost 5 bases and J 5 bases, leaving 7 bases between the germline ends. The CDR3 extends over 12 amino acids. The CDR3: CASSGGYQPQHF. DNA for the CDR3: TGTGCCAGCAGCGGGGGGTATCAGCCCCAGCATTTT.